The T cell receptor (beta chain) under discussion was sequenced for a study of blood T cell repertoires in COVID-19. Looking at the study overall: Acute and convalescent COVID-19 specimens originated in the United States, Italy and Spain. PBMCs, B-cell-depleted T cells, or T cells provided the cDNA or gDNA that made up the material.

Authors' methods: Amplification with reference gene primers provided the estimates of nucleated cell counts. The repertoire was sequenced with immunoSEQ multiplex PCR; TCRdb's copy has only in-frame clones and lacks some. For V, J and clone size, that table is used; D and trimming come from the DNA. This sample has tens of thousands of clones, with approximately 80% found just once. This CDR3 has 15 amino acids. V dropped 6 bases and J dropped 6; count of bases not matched to a gene: 6. Germline CDR1 reads SGHTA; CDR2 reads FQGTGA. The origin of this receptor is a man in his sixties with acute or convalescent COVID-19. Source material: peripheral blood. This sequence joins TRBV7-3 and TRBJ2-1; 12 nucleotides align to TRBD2. The CDR3 reads CASSLSSGRANEQFF. CDR3 in DNA: TGTGCCAGCAGTTTATCTAGCGGGAGGGCCAATGAGCAGTTCTTC.